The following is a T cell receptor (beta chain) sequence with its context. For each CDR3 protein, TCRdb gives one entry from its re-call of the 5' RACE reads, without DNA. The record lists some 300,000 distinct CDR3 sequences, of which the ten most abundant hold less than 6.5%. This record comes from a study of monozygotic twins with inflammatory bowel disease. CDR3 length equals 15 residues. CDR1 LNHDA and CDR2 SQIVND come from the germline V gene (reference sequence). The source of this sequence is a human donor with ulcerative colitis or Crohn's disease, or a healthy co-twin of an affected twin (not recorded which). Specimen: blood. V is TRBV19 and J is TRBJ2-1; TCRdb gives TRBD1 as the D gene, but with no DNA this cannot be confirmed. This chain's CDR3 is CASRTDRGGYNEQFF.